Listed here is a single T cell receptor (beta chain). Its matching antigen is unknown. This CDR3 is built from 16 residues. Germline assignment: CDR1 KGHSH and CDR2 LQKENI. Trimming stripped 0 bases from V and 7 bases from J, with 16 bases between. The data derive from a study of beta chain features in type 1 diabetes. Study-level points and caveats: Among patients with Type 1 diabetes, TCRB CDR3s were moderately but significantly shorter in every one of the four CD4+ subsets. VDJ junctions in type 1 diabetes patients carried more deletions and fewer insertions.

Using CD45RO/CCR7/CD25/CD127/CD95/CD27, CD4+ naive, central memory, regulatory and stem cell-like memory cells were sorted. The authors obtained over 95% purity in all sorted populations. Expressed TCRB transcripts got sequenced, as all isolated RNA was reverse transcribed. TCRdb keeps only in-frame clones here, not all; method: immunoSEQ multiplex PCR. This sample has roughly 330,000 clones, with 8% to 13% found just once. Sequences were obtained from naive CD4+ T cells from blood. The chain employs TRBV18 and TRBJ2-1, with D possibly being TRBD2 (6 bases). This sequence was found in a woman aged 30 to 39 in good health. The CDR3 spells CASSPPWLAKGNEQFF. Here the CDR3 DNA reads TGTGCCAGCTCACCACCGTGGCTAGCGAAGGGGAATGAGCAGTTCTTC.